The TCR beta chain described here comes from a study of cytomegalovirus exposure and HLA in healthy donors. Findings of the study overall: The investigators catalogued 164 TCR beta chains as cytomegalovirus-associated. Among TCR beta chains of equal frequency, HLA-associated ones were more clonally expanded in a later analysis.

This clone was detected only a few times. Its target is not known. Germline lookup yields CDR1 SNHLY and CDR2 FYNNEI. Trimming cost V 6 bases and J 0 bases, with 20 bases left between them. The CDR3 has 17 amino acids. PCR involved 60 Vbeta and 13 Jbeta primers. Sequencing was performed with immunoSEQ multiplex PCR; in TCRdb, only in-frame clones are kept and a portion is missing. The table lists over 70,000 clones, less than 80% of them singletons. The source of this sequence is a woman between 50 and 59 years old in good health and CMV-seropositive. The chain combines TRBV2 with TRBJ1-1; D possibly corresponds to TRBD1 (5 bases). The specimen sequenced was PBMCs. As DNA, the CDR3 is TGTGCCAGCAGCGGATCCCGATCGGACACCATGAACACTGAAGCTTTCTTT. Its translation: CASSGSRSDTMNTEAFF.